The T cell receptor (beta chain) described here comes from a study of OX40 agonist ivuxolimab in advanced cancers. Study-level information: A male proportion of over 70% was recorded, with mean age roughly 60 years and range about 20 to 79. Study-level results: Clonal expansion by week 6 occurred in CD4+ and CD8+ blood T cells (at 0.1 to 3.0 mg/kg). At 0.1-3.0 mg/kg, partial responders had clonal expansion among the lowest observed.

The J segment lost 2 bases and the V segment lost 2 bases, leaving 0 bases of the junction unmatched. CDR1 is SGHTA, CDR2 FQGNSA, per germline. The CDR3 is 14 amino acids. Some clones are missing from TCRdb's copy, which holds only in-frame ones; the method was immunoSEQ multiplex PCR. The profile shows around 82,000 clones, roughly nine tenths of them singletons. As concerns this clone: What it binds is not known.

The sequence came from an adult with an advanced solid tumor such as melanoma, head and neck, liver or kidney cancer. This chain links TRBV7-2 with TRBJ2-1; TRBD2 agrees at 7 bases. The specimen comprised CD4+ or CD8+ T cells sorted from blood, sampled in a trial of the OX40 agonist ivuxolimab. DNA for the CDR3: TGTGCCAGCAGCTTAAGCGGGACCTACAATGAGCAGTTCTTC. It encodes CASSLSGTYNEQFF. The variable domain in full, completed from reference TRBV7-2 and TRBJ2-1, reads GAGVSQSPSNKVTEKGKDVELRCDPISGHTALYWYRQSLGQGLEFLIYFQGNSAPDKSGLPSDRFSAERTGGSVSTLTIQRTQQEDSAVYLCASSLSGTYNEQFFGPGTRLTVL.